The 27 T cell receptor beta chains below were found in one sample sequenced in a study of T-cell memory formation after mild COVID-19. In TCRdb, the 5' RACE reads were re-called with MiXCR into one record per CDR3 protein. There are about 140,000 distinct CDR3 sequences in the sample; about 5.7% occur only once, and around 2% lies in the top ten. Sequenced sample: PBMCs or a T cell subset sorted from them (not recorded which). These receptors all stem from an adult woman who had mild COVID-19 (a few samples of this study predate the infection). Cell type and time point are not known.

There are many counts of this clonotype. V is TRBV12-3 or TRBV12-4 and J is TRBJ2-1; D might be TRBD1 (6 bases). V gave up 7 bases and J gave up 0 bases, with 19 bases separating them. This CDR3 is built from 17 residues. The CDR3 is CASTLRGSISSYNEQFF. The CDR3 region has the DNA TGTGCCAGCACCCTGAGGGGGTCCATTAGCTCCTACAATGAGCAGTTCTTC.

At least ten counts were recorded for this clonotype. CDR3: CASSLEEGTDTQYF. The CDR3 coding sequence is TGCGCCAGCAGCTTGGAGGAAGGGACAGATACGCAGTATTTT. The chain joins TRBV5-1 to TRBJ2-3; D is uncertain. This CDR3 spans 14 amino acids. V lost 0 bases to trimming and J lost 3 bases, with 8 bases between them. In germline, CDR1 is SGHRS, CDR2 YFSETQ.

In its sample, this clonotype was seen a few times. This chain joins TRBV12-3 or TRBV12-4 and TRBJ2-3, with 7 bases that match TRBD2. The CDR3 spans 21 residues. Germline trimming cut 0 bases from V and 0 bases from J; bases unmatched to any gene: 18. CDR3 DNA sequence: TGTGCCAGCAGTTTAGCGCTTCGGGGACTACGCAAACTTTCTAGCACAGATACGCAGTATTTT. Amino acids: CASSLALRGLRKLSSTDTQYF.

The chain carries TRBV30 and TRBJ2-7, with 8 bases aligning to TRBD2. J gave up 7 bases and V 2 bases, and 7 bases lay outside the gene matches. Germline V gene sequence: CDR1 GTSNPN, CDR2 SVGIG (reference sequence). This CDR3 is built from 13 residues. CDR3 residues: CAWSPGLAGEQYF. CDR3 bases: TGTGCCTGGAGTCCCGGACTAGCTGGGGAGCAGTACTTC.

This clonotype was counted only a few times. The chain uses TRBV2 and TRBJ2-7; perhaps TRBD2 as D (6 bases). Germline lookup yields CDR1 SNHLY and CDR2 FYNNEI. Trimming cost V 6 bases and J 0 bases, with 15 bases left between them. The CDR3 contains 15 residues. CDR3 sequence (DNA): TGTGCCAGCAGCGGCGACGGGGAGGTCTCCTACGAGCAGTACTTC. This gives the protein CASSGDGEVSYEQYF.

This clonotype was detected many times. This rearrangement joins TRBV3-1 to TRBJ1-1, with no clear D. CDR3 length: 14 residues. Germline V gene data show CDR1 as LGHDT and CDR2 as YNNKEL (reference sequence). Trimming cost V 0 bases and J 1 base, with 6 bases left between them. The CDR3 region has the DNA TGTGCCAGCAGCCAAGATGGCGGGAACACTGAAGCTTTCTTT. Translated: CASSQDGGNTEAFF.

In nucleotides, the CDR3 is TGTGCCAGCAGCTTAGGTAACCCGACGGCGGGTGAGCAGTTCTTC. It is translated as CASSLGNPTAGEQFF. The V gene is TRBV11-2, the J gene TRBJ2-1; D is perhaps TRBD2 (5 bases). Trimming took off 1 base at V and 9 bases at J, with 16 bases between the two ends. The CDR3 runs to 15 residues. The germline V gene encodes CDR1 SGHAT and CDR2 FQNNGV.

V is TRBV12-3 or TRBV12-4 and J is TRBJ1-3, with unresolved D. The CDR3 loop spans 13 amino acids. Trimming shortened V by 8 bases and J by 0 bases, and 8 bases separated the two germline ends. Here the CDR3 DNA reads TGTGCCAGCGGTAGAAACTCTGGAAACACCATATATTTT. Translated: CASGRNSGNTIYF.

The rearrangement uses TRBV12-3 or TRBV12-4 and TRBJ1-1, with 9 positions matching TRBD1. The CDR3 has 14 amino acids. Trimming removed 6 bases from V and 7 bases from J; junction bases left unmatched: 9. CDR3 in amino acids: CASSWGQGRVEAFF. The CDR3 bases are TGTGCCAGCAGCTGGGGACAGGGTAGGGTTGAAGCTTTCTTT.

The chain employs TRBV7-8 and TRBJ2-1, with 9 bases identical to TRBD2. CDR3 size: 17 residues. Trimming at V came to 5 bases and at J to 6 bases, leaving 14 bases not matched to a gene. Germline CDR1 SGHVS, CDR2 FQNEAQ. The CDR3 nucleotides read TGTGCCAGCAGCCCCAGGGGAGCGGGAGGTCTCCCCAATGAGCAGTTCTTC. The encoded protein is CASSPRGAGGLPNEQFF.

This clonotype was counted a few times. This chain joins TRBV24-1 and TRBJ2-5; 8 nucleotides agree with TRBD1. The CDR3 loop spans 13 amino acids. Per germline, CDR1 KGHDR and CDR2 SFDVKD. Trimming removed 9 bases from V and 9 bases from J; junction bases left unmatched: 11. In DNA, the CDR3 is TGTGCCACCGGGACAGGTCCTGAGTCGGCCCAGTACTTC. It encodes CATGTGPESAQYF.

This clonotype showed up just a few times. J is TRBJ2-2 and V is TRBV7-2; 14 nucleotides align to TRBD2. CDR3 length: 17 amino acids. V was clipped by 11 bases and J by 5 bases; unmatched bases: 13. Germline lookup yields CDR1 SGHTA and CDR2 FQGNSA. This chain's CDR3 is CASAQGGLAGVTGELFF. Written as DNA, the CDR3 is TGTGCCTCCGCCCAGGGGGGACTAGCGGGAGTTACCGGGGAGCTGTTTTTT.

This clonotype was counted at least ten times. The V call is TRBV7-3, the J call TRBJ2-2, with 11 bases fitting TRBD2. CDR3 size: 16 residues. Trimming took 3 bases from V and 5 from J; bases not matched to a gene: 5. Germline V lookup: CDR1 SGHTA, CDR2 FQGTGA. The CDR3 DNA is TGTGCCAGCAGCTTGGGAGGACTAGCGGGTACCGGGGAGCTGTTTTTT. It codes for CASSLGGLAGTGELFF.

In this sample, this clonotype turned up a few times. The rearrangement uses TRBV6-5 and TRBJ1-4; a possible D gene is TRBD1 (6 bases). CDR3 length: 17 residues. Trimming removed 2 bases from V and 7 bases from J, with 20 bases in between. Germline assignment: CDR1 MNHEY and CDR2 SVGAGI. The CDR3 DNA follows: TGTGCCAGCAGTTACGCAGGCAGGGGAAGAAGGGGTGAAAAACTGTTTTTT. This encodes CASSYAGRGRRGEKLFF.

This clonotype showed up many times. The gene calls are TRBV5-1 and TRBJ2-2, with D possibly TRBD1 on 6 matching bases. The CDR3 is 16 residues long. V lost 4 bases and J 2 bases, leaving 15 bases between the germline ends. CDR1 is SGHRS, CDR2 YFSETQ, per germline. CDR3 nucleotide sequence: TGCGCCAGCAGCCCCAGGACGGGGACAAACACCGGGGAGCTGTTTTTT. This codes for CASSPRTGTNTGELFF.

This clonotype was detected only a few times. The chain employs TRBV12-3 or TRBV12-4 and TRBJ1-5; TRBD1 matches 7 bases. The CDR3 spans 18 residues. After removal of 3 bases from V and 0 bases from J, the junction contained 11 bases not matched to a gene. CDR3: CASSFKGARGYSNQPQHF. The CDR3 region has the DNA TGTGCCAGCAGTTTCAAGGGGGCAAGGGGCTATAGCAATCAGCCCCAGCATTTT.

This clonotype has a count of ten or more. The chain combines TRBV6-5 with TRBJ1-2, with 9 nucleotides matching TRBD1. The CDR3 loop spans 14 amino acids. From germline, CDR1 is MNHEY and CDR2 SVGAGI. Trimming cost V 5 bases and J 3 bases; bases outside gene matches: 4. The CDR3 is CASSDRDRDYGYTF. Written as DNA, the CDR3 is TGTGCCAGCAGTGACCGGGACAGGGACTATGGCTACACCTTC.

The sample holds many counts of this clonotype. The chain combines TRBV7-2 with TRBJ1-4; maybe TRBD1 (6 bases). The CDR3 runs 16 residues. V lost 1 base and J 8 bases, leaving 17 bases between the germline ends. Germline CDR1 reads SGHTA; CDR2 reads FQGNSA. CDR3 region: CASSLVAGARGEKLFF. The CDR3 DNA is TGTGCCAGCAGCTTAGTGGCGGGGGCTCGGGGGGAAAAACTGTTTTTT.

This clonotype was seen repeatedly, ten times or more. The V and J genes are TRBV5-1 and TRBJ1-1, with 7 nucleotides matching TRBD1. This CDR3 comprises 19 residues. V was clipped by 7 bases and J by 0 bases; unmatched bases: 21. The germline V gene has CDR1 SGHRS and CDR2 YFSETQ. The CDR3 loop reads CASAPTWDSKILMNTEAFF. DNA of the CDR3: TGCGCCAGCGCCCCGACATGGGACAGTAAGATTCTCATGAACACTGAAGCTTTCTTT.

This clonotype was observed a few times. V usage is TRBV7-9 and J usage is TRBJ2-2; D is unresolved. Germline CDR1 and CDR2: SEHNR and FQNEAQ (reference sequence). The CDR3 totals 14 residues. The V and J ends lost 2 bases and 7 bases respectively, with 11 bases between them. The CDR3 DNA is TGTGCCAGCAGCTTAAGGGCGGAGAACGGGGAGCTGTTTTTT. This translates into CASSLRAENGELFF.

This clonotype has a count of ten or more. The J gene is TRBJ2-3, the V gene TRBV14, with unresolved D. The CDR3 length is 15 residues. Germline V gives CDR1 SGHDN, CDR2 FVKESK. V was clipped by 0 bases and J by 3 bases, with 10 bases between them. The CDR3 coding sequence is TGTGCCAGCAGCCAAGATTCGTGGAATACAGATACGCAGTATTTT. Protein sequence: CASSQDSWNTDTQYF.

In this sample, this clonotype turned up many times. The chain joins TRBV12-5 to TRBJ1-1; TRBD1 agrees at 7 bases. The CDR3 has 15 residues. Germline CDR1 is LGHNT and CDR2 is FRNRAP. The J segment lost 1 base and the V segment lost 6 bases, leaving 8 bases of the junction unmatched. This chain's CDR3 is CASGLSDRENTEAFF. The CDR3 nucleotides are TGTGCTAGTGGCCTTTCCGACAGGGAGAACACTGAAGCTTTCTTT. Full variable domain (rest looked up from reference TRBV12-5 and TRBJ1-1): DARVTQTPRHKVTEMGQEVTMRCQPILGHNTVFWYRQTMMQGLELLAYFRNRAPLDDSGMPKDRFSAEMPDATLATLKIQPSEPRDSAVYFCASGLSDRENTEAFFGQGTRLTVV.

This CDR3 reads CASSEDRGAEAFF. As DNA, the CDR3 is TGTGCCAGCAGCGAGGACAGGGGTGCTGAAGCTTTCTTT. This chain uses TRBV9 with TRBJ1-1; 9 positions match TRBD1. The V segment lost 3 bases and the J segment 6 bases; nucleotides outside the gene matches: 3. The germline V gene encodes CDR1 SGDLS and CDR2 YYNGEE. The CDR3 runs 13 residues.

The rearrangement joins TRBV5-1 to TRBJ1-1, with 11 positions matching TRBD1. Germline CDR1 reads SGHRS; CDR2 reads YFSETQ. Trimming at V came to 4 bases and at J to 5 bases, leaving 7 bases not matched to a gene. CDR3 size: 15 residues. CDR3 DNA sequence: TGCGCCAGCAGCACTGGACAGGGGGCGAGAACTGAAGCTTTCTTT. Translation gives CASSTGQGARTEAFF.

Ten or more counts support this clonotype. The rearrangement joins TRBV5-1 to TRBJ1-2, with D possibly TRBD1 on 5 matching bases. The germline gives CDR1 SGHRS, CDR2 YFSETQ. This CDR3 comprises 13 residues. V was trimmed by 1 base and J by 8 bases, leaving 12 bases between them. The CDR3, as DNA: TGCGCCAGCAGCTTGCAGGGTACTAACGGCTACACCTTC. Amino acid sequence: CASSLQGTNGYTF.

Many counts were recorded for this clonotype. Germline and junction disagree at one end, which may indicate a read error. This chain links TRBV5-1 with TRBJ1-1; 7 bases map to TRBD1. The CDR3 consists of 14 residues. Germline V gives CDR1 SGHRS, CDR2 YFSETQ. CDR3 nucleotide sequence: TGCGCCAGCAGCTGGGACAGCTCCAACACTGAAGCCTTCTTT. This sequence encodes CASSWDSSNTEAFF.

At least ten counts were recorded for this clonotype. V and J are TRBV24-1 and TRBJ2-1, with D unresolved. The CDR3 is made up of 16 amino acids. Trimming removed 4 bases from V and 0 bases from J, with 12 bases in between. The germline gives CDR1 KGHDR, CDR2 SFDVKD. The CDR3 region is CATSDPALGSYNEQFF. The CDR3 region has the DNA TGTGCCACCAGTGACCCAGCCCTCGGCTCCTACAATGAGCAGTTCTTC.